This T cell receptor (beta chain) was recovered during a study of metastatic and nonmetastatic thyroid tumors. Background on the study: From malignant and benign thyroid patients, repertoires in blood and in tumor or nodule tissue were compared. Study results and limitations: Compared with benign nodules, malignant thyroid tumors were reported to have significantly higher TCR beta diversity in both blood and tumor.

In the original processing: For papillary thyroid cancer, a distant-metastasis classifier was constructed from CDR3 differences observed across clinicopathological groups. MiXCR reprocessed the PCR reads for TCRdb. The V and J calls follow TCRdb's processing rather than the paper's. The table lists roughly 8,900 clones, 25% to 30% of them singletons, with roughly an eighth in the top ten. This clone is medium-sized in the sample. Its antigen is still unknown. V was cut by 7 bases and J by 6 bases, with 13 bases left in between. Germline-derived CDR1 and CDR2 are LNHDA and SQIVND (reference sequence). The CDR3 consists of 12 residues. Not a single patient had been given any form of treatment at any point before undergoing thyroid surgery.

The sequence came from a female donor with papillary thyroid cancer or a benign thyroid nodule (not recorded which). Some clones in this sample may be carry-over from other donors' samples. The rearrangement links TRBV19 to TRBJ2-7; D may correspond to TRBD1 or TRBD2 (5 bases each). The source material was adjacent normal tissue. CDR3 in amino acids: CASMGDFSEQYF. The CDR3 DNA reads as TGTGCCAGTATGGGGGATTTCTCCGAGCAGTACTTC.